Sequencing of this T cell receptor beta chain was carried out in a study of T cells in Graves' hyperthyroidism and ophthalmopathy. Using RNA transcripts as the source, TCR beta CDR3 regions were amplified. First-round RT-PCR targeting the TCR CDR3 was performed with the HTBI primer set. From the multiplex PCR reads, TCRdb called clonotypes with MiXCR, one entry per CDR3 protein. The sample shows approximately 400,000 distinct CDR3 sequences, roughly 13% of them seen only once. This clonotype was counted a few times. Germline CDR1 and CDR2: MNHNS and SASEGT. The CDR3 spans 17 residues. V shed 5 bases and J shed 3 bases, with 23 bases lying between them.

This clonotype was obtained from a man aged 45-60 years with Graves' ophthalmopathy. Sequenced input: blood. The chain combines TRBV6-1 with TRBJ2-7; no definite D call. CDR3 in amino acids: CASSFGLSQTNYYEQYF. DNA for the CDR3: TGTGCCAGCAGTTTTGGTTTGAGCCAGACAAATTACTACGAGCAGTACTTC.